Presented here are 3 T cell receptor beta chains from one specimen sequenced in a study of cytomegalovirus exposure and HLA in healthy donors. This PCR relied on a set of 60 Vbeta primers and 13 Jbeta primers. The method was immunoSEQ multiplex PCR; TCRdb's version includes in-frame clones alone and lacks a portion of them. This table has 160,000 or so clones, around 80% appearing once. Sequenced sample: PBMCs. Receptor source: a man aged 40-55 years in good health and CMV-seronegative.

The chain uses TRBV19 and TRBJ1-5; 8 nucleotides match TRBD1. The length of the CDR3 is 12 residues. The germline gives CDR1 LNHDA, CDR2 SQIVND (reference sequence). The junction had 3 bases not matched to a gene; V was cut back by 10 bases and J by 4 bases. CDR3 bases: TGTGCCACCCGACAGGGGAATCAGCCCCAGCATTTT. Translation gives CATRQGNQPQHF.

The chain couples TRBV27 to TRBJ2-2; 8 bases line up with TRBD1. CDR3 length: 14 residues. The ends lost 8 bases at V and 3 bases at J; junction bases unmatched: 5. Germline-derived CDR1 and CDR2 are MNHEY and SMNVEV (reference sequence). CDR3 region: CASRRQGYTGELFF. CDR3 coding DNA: TGTGCCAGCCGAAGACAGGGGTACACCGGGGAGCTGTTTTTT.

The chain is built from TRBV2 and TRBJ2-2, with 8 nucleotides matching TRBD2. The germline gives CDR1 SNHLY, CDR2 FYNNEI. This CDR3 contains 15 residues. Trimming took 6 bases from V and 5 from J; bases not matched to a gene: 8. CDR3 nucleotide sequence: TGTGCCAGCAGCTCCGGACTAGCCGGGACCGGGGAGCTGTTTTTT. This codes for CASSSGLAGTGELFF.